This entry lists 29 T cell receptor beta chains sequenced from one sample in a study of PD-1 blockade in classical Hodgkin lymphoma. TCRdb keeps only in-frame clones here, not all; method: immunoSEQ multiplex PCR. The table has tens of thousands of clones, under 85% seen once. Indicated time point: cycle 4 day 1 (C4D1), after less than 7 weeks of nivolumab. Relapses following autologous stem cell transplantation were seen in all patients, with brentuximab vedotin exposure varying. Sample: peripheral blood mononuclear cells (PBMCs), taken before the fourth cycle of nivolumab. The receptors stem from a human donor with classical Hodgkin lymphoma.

The CDR3 coding sequence is TGTGCCAGCAGCTTGGAAGCGGGAGCCAATACGCAGTATTTT. Protein product: CASSLEAGANTQYF. This chain connects TRBV5-4 to TRBJ2-3; 8 bases align to TRBD2. CDR1 and CDR2 from the germline V gene are SGHNT and YYREEE (reference sequence). With V trimmed by 0 bases and J by 7 bases, 4 bases remained unmatched. The CDR3 runs 14 residues. Full variable domain (outside the CDR3, taken from reference TRBV5-4 and TRBJ2-3): ETGVTQSPTHLIKTRGQQVTLRCSSQSGHNTVSWYQQALGQGPQFIFQYYREEENGRGNFPPRFSGLQFPNYSSELNVNALELDDSALYLCASSLEAGANTQYFGPGTRLTVL.

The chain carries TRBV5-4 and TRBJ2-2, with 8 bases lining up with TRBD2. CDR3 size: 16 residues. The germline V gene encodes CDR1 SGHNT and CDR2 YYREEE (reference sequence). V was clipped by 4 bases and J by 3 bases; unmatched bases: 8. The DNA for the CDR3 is TGTGCCAGCAGCCAGTCGTGGGGACTAGACACCGGGGAGCTGTTTTTT. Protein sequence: CASSQSWGLDTGELFF. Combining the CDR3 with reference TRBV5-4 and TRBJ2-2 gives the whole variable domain ETGVTQSPTHLIKTRGQQVTLRCSSQSGHNTVSWYQQALGQGPQFIFQYYREEENGRGNFPPRFSGLQFPNYSSELNVNALELDDSALYLCASSQSWGLDTGELFFGEGSRLTVL.

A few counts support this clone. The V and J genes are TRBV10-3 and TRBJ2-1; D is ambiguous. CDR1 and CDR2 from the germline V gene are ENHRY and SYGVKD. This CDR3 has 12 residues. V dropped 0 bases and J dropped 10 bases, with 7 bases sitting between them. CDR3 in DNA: TGTGCCATCAGTGAGTCTGACGGAGAGCAGTTCTTC. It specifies CAISESDGEQFF.

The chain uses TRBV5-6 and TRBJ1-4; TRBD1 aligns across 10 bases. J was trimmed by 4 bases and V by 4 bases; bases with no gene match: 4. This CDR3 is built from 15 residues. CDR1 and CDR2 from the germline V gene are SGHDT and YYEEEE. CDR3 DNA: TGTGCCAGCAGCGGGACAGGGGCTTTTAATGAAAAACTGTTTTTT. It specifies CASSGTGAFNEKLFF.

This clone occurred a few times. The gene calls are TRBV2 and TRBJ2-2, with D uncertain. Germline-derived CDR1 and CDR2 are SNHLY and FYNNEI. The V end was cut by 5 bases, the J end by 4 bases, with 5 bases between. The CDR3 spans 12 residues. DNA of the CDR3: TGTGCCAGCAGTTGGACCACCGGGGAGCTGTTTTTT. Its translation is CASSWTTGELFF.

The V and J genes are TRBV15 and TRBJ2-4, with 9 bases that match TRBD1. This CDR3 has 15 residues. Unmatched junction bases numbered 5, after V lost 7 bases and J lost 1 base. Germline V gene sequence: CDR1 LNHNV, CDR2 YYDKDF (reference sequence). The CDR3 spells CATTPTGGAKNIQYF. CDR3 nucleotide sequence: TGTGCCACCACCCCGACAGGGGGGGCCAAAAACATTCAGTACTTC.

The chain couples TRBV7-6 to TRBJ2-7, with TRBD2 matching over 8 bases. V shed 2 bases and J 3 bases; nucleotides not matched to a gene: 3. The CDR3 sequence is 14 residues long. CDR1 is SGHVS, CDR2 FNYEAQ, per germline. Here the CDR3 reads CASSLRLAGYEQYF. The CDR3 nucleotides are TGTGCCAGCAGCTTAAGGCTAGCGGGCTACGAGCAGTACTTC.

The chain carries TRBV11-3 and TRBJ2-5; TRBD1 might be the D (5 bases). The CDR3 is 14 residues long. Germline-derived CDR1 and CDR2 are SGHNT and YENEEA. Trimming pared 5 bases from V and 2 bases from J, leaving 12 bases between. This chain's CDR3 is CASSPTQAQETQYF. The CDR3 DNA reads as TGTGCCAGCAGCCCGACACAGGCACAAGAGACCCAGTACTTC.

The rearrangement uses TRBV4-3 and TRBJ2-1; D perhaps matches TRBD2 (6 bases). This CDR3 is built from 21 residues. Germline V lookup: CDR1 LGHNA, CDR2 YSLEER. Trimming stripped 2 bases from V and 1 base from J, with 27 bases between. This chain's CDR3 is CASSQYWGRLISGRSYNEQFF. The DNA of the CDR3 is TGCGCCAGCAGCCAATATTGGGGCAGGTTAATTTCAGGGAGGTCCTACAATGAGCAGTTCTTC.

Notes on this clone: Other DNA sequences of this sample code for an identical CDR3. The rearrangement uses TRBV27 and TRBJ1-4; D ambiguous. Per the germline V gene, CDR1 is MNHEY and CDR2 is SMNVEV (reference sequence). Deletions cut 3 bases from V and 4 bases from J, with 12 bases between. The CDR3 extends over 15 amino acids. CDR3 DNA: TGTGCCAGCAGTTTCACCGGAACCTATAATGAAAAACTGTTTTTT. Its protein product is CASSFTGTYNEKLFF.

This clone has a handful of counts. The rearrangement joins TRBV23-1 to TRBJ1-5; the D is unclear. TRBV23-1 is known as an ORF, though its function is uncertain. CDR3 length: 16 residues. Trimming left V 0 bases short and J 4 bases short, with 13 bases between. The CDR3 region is CASSQSVEEGNQPQHF. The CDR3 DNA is TGCGCCAGCAGTCAATCGGTCGAAGAGGGAAATCAGCCCCAGCATTTT.

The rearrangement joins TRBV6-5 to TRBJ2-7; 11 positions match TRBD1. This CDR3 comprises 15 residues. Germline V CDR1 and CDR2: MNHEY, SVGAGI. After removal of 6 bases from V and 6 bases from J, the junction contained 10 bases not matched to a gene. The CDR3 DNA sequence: TGTGCCAGCAGCAGAACCGGGACAGGGGGTTCCGAGCAGTACTTC. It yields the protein CASSRTGTGGSEQYF.

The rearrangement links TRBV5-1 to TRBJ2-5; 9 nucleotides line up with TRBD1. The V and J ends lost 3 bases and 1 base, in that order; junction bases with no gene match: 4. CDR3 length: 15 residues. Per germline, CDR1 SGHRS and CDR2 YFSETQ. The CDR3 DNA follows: TGCGCCAGCAGCTGGGGACAGGGCTTCCAAGAGACCCAGTACTTC. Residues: CASSWGQGFQETQYF. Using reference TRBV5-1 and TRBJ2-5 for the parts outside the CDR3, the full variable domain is KAGVTQTPRYLIKTRGQQVTLSCSPISGHRSVSWYQQTPGQGLQFLFEYFSETQRNKGNFPGRFSGRQFSNSRSEMNVSTLELGDSALYLCASSWGQGFQETQYFGPGTRLLVL.

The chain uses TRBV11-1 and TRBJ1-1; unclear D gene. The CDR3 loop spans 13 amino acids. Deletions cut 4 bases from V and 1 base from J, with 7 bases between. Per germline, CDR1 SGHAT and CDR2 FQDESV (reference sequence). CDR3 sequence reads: CASSSTANTEAFF. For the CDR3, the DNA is TGTGCCAGCAGCTCAACAGCGAACACTGAAGCTTTCTTT.

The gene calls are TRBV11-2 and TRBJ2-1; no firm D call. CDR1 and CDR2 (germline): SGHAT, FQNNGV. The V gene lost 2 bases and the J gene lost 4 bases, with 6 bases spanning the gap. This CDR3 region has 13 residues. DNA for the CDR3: TGTGCCAGCAGCTTAATGGGATACAATGAGCAGTTCTTC. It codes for CASSLMGYNEQFF.

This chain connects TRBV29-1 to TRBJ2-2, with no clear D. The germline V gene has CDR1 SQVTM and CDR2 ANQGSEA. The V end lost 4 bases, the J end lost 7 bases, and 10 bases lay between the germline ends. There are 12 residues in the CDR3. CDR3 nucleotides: TGCAGCGTTGGCACAGTGATCGGGGAGCTGTTTTTT. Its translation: CSVGTVIGELFF.

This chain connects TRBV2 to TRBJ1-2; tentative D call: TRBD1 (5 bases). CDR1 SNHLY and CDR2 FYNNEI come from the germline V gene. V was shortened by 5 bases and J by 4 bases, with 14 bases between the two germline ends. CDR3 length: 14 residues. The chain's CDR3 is CASSRGTVSYGYTF. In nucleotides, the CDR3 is TGTGCCAGCAGTCGCGGGACGGTCTCCTATGGCTACACCTTC.

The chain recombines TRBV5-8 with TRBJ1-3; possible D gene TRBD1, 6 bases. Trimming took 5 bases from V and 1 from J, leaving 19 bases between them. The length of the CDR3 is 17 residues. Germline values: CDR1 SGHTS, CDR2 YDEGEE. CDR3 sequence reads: CASRRSLGTTSGNTIYF. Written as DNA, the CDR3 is TGTGCCAGCAGGAGGTCGCTCGGGACAACGTCTGGAAACACCATATATTTT. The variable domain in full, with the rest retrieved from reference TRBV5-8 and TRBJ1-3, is EAGVTQSPTHLIKTRGQQATLRCSPISGHTSVYWYQQALGLGLQFLLWYDEGEERNRGNFPPRFSGRQFPNYSSELNVNALELEDSALYLCASRRSLGTTSGNTIYFGEGSWLTVV.

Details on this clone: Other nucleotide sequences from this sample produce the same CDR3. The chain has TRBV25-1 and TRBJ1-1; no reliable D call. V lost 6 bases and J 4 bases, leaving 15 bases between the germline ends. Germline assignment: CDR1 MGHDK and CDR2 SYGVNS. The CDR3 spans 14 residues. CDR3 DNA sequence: TGTGCCAGCAGCTCGGATGCGTGGGGCACTGAAGCTTTCTTT. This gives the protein CASSSDAWGTEAFF.

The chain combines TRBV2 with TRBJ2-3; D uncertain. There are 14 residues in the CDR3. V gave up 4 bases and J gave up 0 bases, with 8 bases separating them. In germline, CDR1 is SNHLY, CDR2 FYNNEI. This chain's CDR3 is CASSGSASTDTQYF. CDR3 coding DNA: TGTGCCAGCAGTGGTAGTGCAAGCACAGATACGCAGTATTTT.

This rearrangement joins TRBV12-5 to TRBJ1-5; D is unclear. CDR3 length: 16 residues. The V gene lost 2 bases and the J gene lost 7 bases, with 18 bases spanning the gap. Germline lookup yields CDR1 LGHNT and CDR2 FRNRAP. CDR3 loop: CASGLLPDPVDQPQHF. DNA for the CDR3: TGTGCTAGTGGTTTGCTTCCGGACCCCGTGGACCAGCCCCAGCATTTT.

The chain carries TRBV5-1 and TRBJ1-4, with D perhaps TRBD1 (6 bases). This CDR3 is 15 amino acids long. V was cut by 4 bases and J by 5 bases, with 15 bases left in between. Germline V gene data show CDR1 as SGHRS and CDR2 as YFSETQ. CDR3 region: CASSQGNSQNEKLFF. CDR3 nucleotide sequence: TGCGCCAGCAGCCAGGGGAACTCCCAGAATGAAAAACTGTTTTTT.

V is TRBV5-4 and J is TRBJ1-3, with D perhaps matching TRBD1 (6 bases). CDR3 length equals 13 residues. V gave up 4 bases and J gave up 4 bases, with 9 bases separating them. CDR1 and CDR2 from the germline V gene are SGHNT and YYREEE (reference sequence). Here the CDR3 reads CASSRTDGNTIYF. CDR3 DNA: TGTGCCAGCAGCCGGACAGACGGAAACACCATATATTTT.

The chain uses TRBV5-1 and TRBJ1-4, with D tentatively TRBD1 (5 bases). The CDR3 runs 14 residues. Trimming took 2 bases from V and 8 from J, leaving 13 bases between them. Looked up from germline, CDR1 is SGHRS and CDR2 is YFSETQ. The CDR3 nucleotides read TGCGCCAGCAGCTTAGGACACCCGGACGAAAAACTGTTTTTT. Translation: CASSLGHPDEKLFF.

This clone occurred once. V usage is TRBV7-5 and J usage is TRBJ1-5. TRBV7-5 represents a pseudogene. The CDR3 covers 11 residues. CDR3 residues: CVRSLRQPQHF. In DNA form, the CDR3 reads TGTGTCAGAAGCCTGCGGCAGCCCCAGCATTTT.

This CDR3 reads CSVGDGNEQYF. The CDR3 DNA reads as TGCAGCGTTGGGGACGGGAACGAGCAGTACTTC. The chain uses TRBV29-1 and TRBJ2-7, with D possibly being TRBD1 or TRBD2 (5 bases each). CDR1 SQVTM and CDR2 ANQGSEA come from the germline V gene. There are 11 residues in the CDR3. The germline V and J ends were trimmed by 4 bases and 5 bases, with 9 bases remaining between them.

CDR3 loop: CASSWGQKETQYF. The CDR3 DNA follows: TGCGCCAGCAGCTGGGGACAGAAAGAGACCCAGTACTTC. The chain uses TRBV5-1 and TRBJ2-5; 7 nucleotides agree with TRBD1. The V segment lost 3 bases and the J segment 3 bases; nucleotides outside the gene matches: 2. The CDR3 totals 13 residues. Per germline, CDR1 SGHRS and CDR2 YFSETQ.

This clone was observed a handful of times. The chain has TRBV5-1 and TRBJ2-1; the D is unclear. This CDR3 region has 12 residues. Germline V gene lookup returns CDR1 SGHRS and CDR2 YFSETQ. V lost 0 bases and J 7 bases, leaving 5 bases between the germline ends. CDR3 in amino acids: CASSLDLNEQFF. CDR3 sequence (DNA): TGCGCCAGCAGCTTGGACTTGAATGAGCAGTTCTTC.

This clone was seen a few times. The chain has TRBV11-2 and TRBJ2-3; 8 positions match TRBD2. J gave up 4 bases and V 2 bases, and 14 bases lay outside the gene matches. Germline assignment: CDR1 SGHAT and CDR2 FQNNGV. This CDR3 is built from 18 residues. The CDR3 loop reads CASSLNHPRAGVADTQYF. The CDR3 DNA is TGTGCCAGCAGCTTAAATCACCCCCGAGCGGGAGTAGCAGATACGCAGTATTTT. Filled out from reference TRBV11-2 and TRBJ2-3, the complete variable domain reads EAGVAQSPRYKIIEKRQSVAFWCNPISGHATLYWYQQILGQGPKLLIQFQNNGVVDDSQLPKDRFSAERLKGVDSTLKIQPAKLEDSAVYLCASSLNHPRAGVADTQYFGPGTRLTVL.